This TCR beta chain was recorded in a study of human T cells and chemical hapten exposure. Study information: The study patch tested 0.01% DPC on the upper back and read results at 6 days. Minor volume differences among pooled libraries chiefly drove per-sample TCR yield variation.

Time point reported: pre-sensitization, week 0. Treatment described: therapeutic diphenylcyclopropenone sensitization with weekly scalp DPC. At least ten counts were recorded for this clonotype. Its antigen is undetermined. TCRdb processed the RACE reads anew with MiXCR; each CDR3 protein has one entry. The sample consists of over 300,000 distinct CDR3 sequences, 5.1% of them appearing once. The CDR3 length is 14 residues. The V end was cut by 2 bases, the J end by 2 bases, with 11 bases between. Germline CDR1 reads SQVTM; CDR2 reads ANQGSEA. Study-wide findings and caveats: While controls formed fewer of them, expanded TCRs formed significantly more large CDR3 similarity clusters.

This chain uses TRBV29-1 with TRBJ2-3, with a weak D call TRBD1 (6 bases). This TCR came from a woman aged 45-65 years with alopecia areata. Some clones in this sample may be carry-over from other donors' samples. Material: whole blood, obtained in connection with sensitization to the hapten diphenylcyclopropenone (DPC). CDR3 in DNA: TGCAGCGTTGAAAATGCAGGGGCCACAGATACGCAGTATTTT. It yields the protein CSVENAGATDTQYF.